The 31 T cell receptor beta chains below come from one sample, sequenced in a study of T cells in Graves' hyperthyroidism and ophthalmopathy. Researchers amplified the TCR beta CDR3 regions from RNA transcripts. TCR CDR3 regions were first amplified by RT-PCR with HTBI primers. Via MiXCR, TCRdb re-called the multiplex PCR reads, giving one row per CDR3 protein. This sample has approximately 530,000 distinct CDR3 sequences; 20% occur once, and the top ten carry approximately 50%. Material: blood. The receptor set was obtained from a man aged 40-49 years with Graves' ophthalmopathy.

Many counts were recorded for this clonotype. The chain has TRBV7-9 and TRBJ2-7, with D perhaps assigned TRBD1 or TRBD2 (5 bases each). The CDR3 has 15 amino acids. Germline values: CDR1 SEHNR, CDR2 FQNEAQ (reference sequence). The V end was cut by 6 bases, the J end by 0 bases, with 15 bases between. CDR3 amino acids: CASRPEGSSSYEQYF. The CDR3 DNA reads as TGTGCCAGCAGACCCGAGGGGTCGAGCTCCTACGAGCAGTACTTC.

This clonotype was picked up many times. V gene TRBV20-1 combines with J gene TRBJ2-1; the D gene is possibly TRBD1 (6 bases). CDR3 length: 16 amino acids. V lost 6 bases to trimming and J lost 7 bases, with 25 bases between them. CDR1 is DFQATT, CDR2 SNEGSKA, per germline (reference sequence). CDR3 region: CSALRRGGVGYNEQFF. The CDR3 DNA is TGCAGTGCCCTCAGGCGTGGGGGCGTGGGATATAATGAGCAGTTCTTC.

This clonotype turned up a few times. V usage is TRBV4-3 and J usage is TRBJ1-5; D may be TRBD1 (5 bases). This CDR3 contains 16 residues. Between the trimmed V and J ends, which lost 0 bases and 6 bases, there was a span of 15 bases. Germline V gives CDR1 LGHNA, CDR2 YSLEER. CDR3 sequence (DNA): TGCGCCAGCAGCCAAGACCGCCTCGTCGGGGGTCAGCCCCAGCATTTT. Amino acids: CASSQDRLVGGQPQHF.

Many counts were recorded for this clonotype. The V call is TRBV5-1, the J call TRBJ1-1; D perhaps matches TRBD1 (6 bases). The CDR3 totals 14 residues. V was shortened by 1 base and J by 5 bases, with 12 bases between the two germline ends. Germline values: CDR1 SGHRS, CDR2 YFSETQ. CDR3 protein: CASSLNGGRTEAFF. CDR3 nucleotide sequence: TGCGCCAGCAGCTTGAACGGGGGGCGAACTGAAGCTTTCTTT.

This clonotype has at least ten counts. The chain combines TRBV20-1 with TRBJ2-7; TRBD1 matches 10 bases. J was trimmed by 6 bases and V by 8 bases; bases with no gene match: 13. The CDR3 length is 14 residues. Germline CDR1 DFQATT, CDR2 SNEGSKA (reference sequence). The CDR3 here is CSTPGGQGRAEQYF. CDR3 DNA sequence: TGCAGTACCCCTGGGGGACAGGGGAGGGCCGAGCAGTACTTC.

V is TRBV9 and J is TRBJ1-1, with 10 bases lining up with TRBD1. CDR1 is SGDLS, CDR2 YYNGEE, per germline. The CDR3 spans 15 residues. V dropped 0 bases and J dropped 5; count of bases not matched to a gene: 4. Written as DNA, the CDR3 is TGTGCCAGCAGCGTAGAGGGACAGGGGAGGACTGAAGCTTTCTTT. Its protein product is CASSVEGQGRTEAFF.

This clonotype showed up many times. The chain has TRBV28 and TRBJ2-7, with TRBD2 as a possible D gene (5 bases). The CDR3 is 14 residues long. Germline values: CDR1 MDHEN, CDR2 SYDVKM. The V end lost 7 bases, the J end lost 7 bases, and 20 bases lay between the germline ends. In DNA, the CDR3 is TGTGCCAGCACCATCGGGGAGTCTAGAATAGAGCAGTACTTC. Its protein product is CASTIGESRIEQYF.

With regard to this clonotype: With a much larger clone just one base away, this may be a read error. The rearrangement joins TRBV20-1 to TRBJ2-5; D tentatively fits TRBD1 or TRBD2 (5 bases each). CDR3 length: 13 amino acids. Trimming cost V 4 bases and J 4 bases, with 13 bases left between them. The germline gives CDR1 DFQATT, CDR2 SNEGSKA (reference sequence). CDR3 amino acids: CSAMKGAGETQYF. Written as DNA, the CDR3 is TGCAGTGCTATGAAAGGGGCGGGAGAGACCCAGTACTTC.

CDR3 nucleotides: TGTGCCAGTAGTATAAAGGACTCTCCTCGGGGGTATGGCTACACCTTC. Protein: CASSIKDSPRGYGYTF. The chain couples TRBV19 to TRBJ1-2; maybe TRBD1 (5 bases). Germline V gene data show CDR1 as LNHDA and CDR2 as SQIVND (reference sequence). The V and J ends lost 2 bases and 5 bases respectively, with 18 bases between them. The CDR3 consists of 16 residues.

The chain recombines TRBV7-6 with TRBJ1-3; tentative D call: TRBD1 (5 bases). The CDR3 totals 16 residues. Germline V gene data show CDR1 as SGHVS and CDR2 as FNYEAQ. Trimming removed 1 base from V and 0 bases from J, with 10 bases in between. The CDR3: CASSLEGADSGNTIYF. CDR3 sequence (DNA): TGTGCCAGCAGCTTAGAAGGGGCCGACTCTGGAAACACCATATATTTT.

This chain connects TRBV6-1 to TRBJ2-2, with D possibly matching TRBD2 (7 bases). The V end lost 2 bases, the J end lost 4 bases, and 17 bases lay between the germline ends. The CDR3 contains 17 residues. Germline V gene sequence: CDR1 MNHNS, CDR2 SASEGT. The CDR3 DNA sequence: TGTGCCAGCAGTGAACAGTGGTCGGGGGGCCGCACCGGGGAGCTGTTTTTT. As protein: CASSEQWSGGRTGELFF.

This clonotype was picked up many times. The gene calls are TRBV3-1 and TRBJ1-2; the D is unclear. V dropped 1 base and J dropped 3 bases, with 9 bases sitting between them. CDR3 length equals 14 residues. Germline values: CDR1 LGHDT, CDR2 YNNKEL (reference sequence). CDR3 sequence: CASSQGLRYYGYTF. The CDR3 bases are TGTGCCAGCAGCCAAGGTCTCAGGTACTATGGCTACACCTTC.

This clonotype was counted a few times. This rearrangement joins TRBV5-1 to TRBJ2-1; tentatively, D is TRBD1 (5 bases). The V and J ends lost 5 bases and 8 bases respectively, with 20 bases between them. Germline V gene data show CDR1 as SGHRS and CDR2 as YFSETQ. The CDR3 runs to 15 residues. The CDR3 spells CASRQIGVEGDEQFF. CDR3 sequence (DNA): TGCGCCAGCAGACAAATTGGGGTAGAAGGGGATGAGCAGTTCTTC.

This chain connects TRBV2 to TRBJ2-7, with TRBD2 identical over 12 bases. Germline values: CDR1 SNHLY, CDR2 FYNNEI. CDR3 length equals 14 residues. With 6 bases clipped from V and 5 bases from J, the junction kept 5 bases outside the gene matches. The CDR3: CASRASGGAHEQYF. In nucleotides, the CDR3 is TGTGCCAGCAGGGCTAGCGGGGGGGCCCACGAGCAGTACTTC.

This clonotype was observed at least ten times. The chain links TRBV3-1 to TRBJ2-7; tentative D call: TRBD1 (5 bases). The germline V gene has CDR1 LGHDT and CDR2 YNNKEL (reference sequence). The CDR3 sequence is 13 residues long. Trimming shortened V by 5 bases and J by 5 bases, and 13 bases separated the two germline ends. This CDR3 is CASSSTTEDEQYF. The CDR3 DNA is TGTGCCAGCAGCTCTACGACAGAAGACGAGCAGTACTTC.

About this clonotype itself: With a much larger clone just one base away, this may be a read error. This rearrangement joins TRBV6-5 to TRBJ1-1; D gene ambiguous. Germline-derived CDR1 and CDR2 are MNHEY and SVGAGI. The CDR3 loop spans 13 amino acids. V was clipped by 7 bases and J by 5 bases, with 14 bases between them. The CDR3 protein is CASKFGSGTEAFF. As DNA, the CDR3 is TGTGCCAGCAAGTTCGGCAGTGGGACTGAAGCTTTCTTT.

This clonotype occurred a few times. CDR3 nucleotides: TGTGCCAGCAGCCCGGAGTCCCTATACTCTGGAAACACCATATATTTT. Its protein is CASSPESLYSGNTIYF. The V gene is TRBV7-6, the J gene TRBJ1-3; no clear D gene. V shed 5 bases and J shed 0 bases, with 14 bases lying between them. CDR1 is SGHVS, CDR2 FNYEAQ, per germline. This CDR3 has 16 amino acids.

The chain employs TRBV20-1 and TRBJ2-7; weak D call: TRBD1 (6 bases). The CDR3 extends over 10 amino acids. The germline gives CDR1 DFQATT, CDR2 SNEGSKA (reference sequence). Trimming stripped 3 bases from V and 6 bases from J, with 6 bases between. CDR3 DNA sequence: TGCAGTGCTAGGGGGGCCGAGCAGTACTTC. As protein: CSARGAEQYF.

This clonotype was detected many times. The chain is built from TRBV28 and TRBJ2-7, with 9 positions matching TRBD1. After removal of 8 bases from V and 6 bases from J, the junction contained 14 bases not matched to a gene. Germline V gives CDR1 MDHEN, CDR2 SYDVKM. The CDR3 runs to 15 residues. Written as DNA, the CDR3 is TGTGCCAGCGGCTCTACCGGGACAGGGATAAGCGAGCAGTACTTC. This codes for CASGSTGTGISEQYF.

Notes on this clonotype: A single base separates this from a much larger clone, so it may be a read error. The chain recombines TRBV6-4 with TRBJ1-2, with TRBD1 as a possible D gene (6 bases). V gave up 5 bases and J gave up 7 bases, with 14 bases separating them. The germline V gene has CDR1 MRHNA and CDR2 SNTAGT. The CDR3 consists of 13 residues. The CDR3 DNA is TGTGCCAGCAGTCCCACAGGGTTCGGTGGCTACACCTTC. Protein: CASSPTGFGGYTF.

This clonotype was seen repeatedly, ten times or more. The rearrangement links TRBV6-1 to TRBJ2-7; 8 bases line up with TRBD1. V lost 5 bases to trimming and J lost 2 bases; unmatched junction nucleotides: 8. The CDR3 is made up of 15 amino acids. Germline V lookup: CDR1 MNHNS, CDR2 SASEGT. Written as DNA, the CDR3 is TGTGCCAGCAGTACAACCGGGACAGGCCCCTACGAGCAGTACTTC. It translates to CASSTTGTGPYEQYF.

In its sample, this clonotype was seen many times. V usage is TRBV12-3 or TRBV12-4 and J usage is TRBJ2-1, with a possible D match to TRBD2 (5 bases). V was cut by 6 bases and J by 4 bases, with 16 bases left in between. There are 15 residues in the CDR3. CDR3 nucleotide sequence: TGTGCCAGCAGGACTGATCCAGCGGTTTACAATGAGCAGTTCTTC. Its translation is CASRTDPAVYNEQFF.

The V and J genes are TRBV28 and TRBJ1-1; D possibly corresponds to TRBD1 (5 bases). CDR1 and CDR2 (germline): MDHEN, SYDVKM. The CDR3 runs 14 residues. V was shortened by 6 bases and J by 1 base, with 12 bases between the two germline ends. CDR3 loop: CASRIDSQNTEAFF. The CDR3 nucleotides are TGTGCCAGCAGGATAGACAGCCAGAACACTGAAGCTTTCTTT.

The gene calls are TRBV15 and TRBJ2-2; tentative D call: TRBD1 (6 bases). The V end was cut by 0 bases, the J end by 3 bases, with 14 bases between. From germline, CDR1 is LNHNV and CDR2 YYDKDF (reference sequence). This CDR3 region has 17 residues. The CDR3 DNA follows: TGTGCCACCAGCAGAGATCCTGGGGGACACCACACCGGGGAGCTGTTTTTT. Its protein product is CATSRDPGGHHTGELFF.

For this clonotype: At one end, the junction sequence differs from germline, possibly due to a read error. The gene calls are TRBV6-9 and TRBJ2-7; either TRBD1 or TRBD2 may supply D (5 bases each). Germline CDR1 and CDR2: MNHGY and SVAAGI. The CDR3 covers 15 residues. As DNA, the CDR3 is TGTGCCAGCAGTTATCTGGGACCAAACTCCTTCGAGCAGTACTTC. Its translation is CASSYLGPNSFEQYF.

This clonotype was seen more than once but under ten times. The genes are TRBV12-5 and TRBJ2-1, with D possibly being TRBD2 (6 bases). The CDR3 is 16 residues long. CDR1 and CDR2 (germline): LGHNT, FRNRAP. The V end lost 5 bases, the J end lost 5 bases, and 19 bases lay between the germline ends. CDR3 loop: CASGLPDGTPHNEQFF. The CDR3 DNA follows: TGTGCTAGTGGTCTTCCCGACGGGACTCCTCACAATGAGCAGTTCTTC.

This chain uses TRBV15 with TRBJ2-5, with TRBD2 identical over 15 bases. Germline V CDR1 and CDR2: LNHNV, YYDKDF (reference sequence). The V segment lost 7 bases and the J segment 5 bases; nucleotides outside the gene matches: 17. This CDR3 has 19 residues. The CDR3 region is CATNGLAGGPATVRETQYF. CDR3 bases: TGTGCCACCAACGGACTAGCGGGAGGGCCTGCCACAGTTAGGGAGACCCAGTACTTC.

The chain employs TRBV29-1 and TRBJ2-7; tentatively, D is TRBD1 (5 bases). The CDR3 runs to 13 residues. Between the trimmed V and J ends, which lost 4 bases and 7 bases, there was a span of 17 bases. CDR1 is SQVTM and CDR2 is ANQGSEA in the germline V gene. CDR3 amino acids: CSVVQPQGKEQYF. DNA of the CDR3: TGCAGCGTTGTGCAACCTCAGGGTAAGGAGCAGTACTTC.

J is TRBJ1-2 and V is TRBV6-1; D is unclear. Germline V gene sequence: CDR1 MNHNS, CDR2 SASEGT. The V end lost 7 bases, the J end lost 0 bases, and 9 bases lay between the germline ends. This CDR3 contains 13 residues. The CDR3 region has the DNA TGTGCCAGCACAGACGGCACTAACTATGGCTACACCTTC. It encodes CASTDGTNYGYTF.

Of note for this clonotype: A much larger clone sits a single nucleotide away, making a read error possible. J is TRBJ2-7 and V is TRBV6-1, with 7 nucleotides matching TRBD2. Per germline, CDR1 MNHNS and CDR2 SASEGT. CDR3 size: 14 residues. The CDR3 nucleotides are TGTGCCTGCAGAACGGGGGACTATGCCTACGAGCAGTACTTC. Translation gives CACRTGDYAYEQYF.

This chain links TRBV7-2 with TRBJ1-6, with D tentatively TRBD1 (6 bases). CDR3 length: 17 amino acids. Germline-derived CDR1 and CDR2 are SGHTA and FQGNSA. V lost 0 bases to trimming and J lost 2 bases, with 11 bases between them. As DNA, the CDR3 is TGTGCCAGCAGCTTAGCAGGCGGGGGCCCCTATAATTCACCCCTCCACTTT. It is translated as CASSLAGGGPYNSPLHF.